Below are 30 T cell receptor beta chains sequenced from a single sample in a study of blood T cell repertoires in COVID-19. Clones were read by immunoSEQ multiplex PCR, and TCRdb kept only the in-frame ones, dropping some. The data show approximately 4,000 clones, with more than 75% seen just once and about 43% held by the top ten. The sequenced sample was peripheral blood. These receptors all come from a human donor with active or convalescent COVID-19. The donor label of this sample is uncertain.

This clone was recorded only once. V is TRBV5-6 and J is TRBJ2-3, with 12 bases that match TRBD2. The V and J ends lost 0 bases and 4 bases, in that order; junction bases with no gene match: 0. Germline assignment: CDR1 SGHDT and CDR2 YYEEEE. This CDR3 has 15 amino acids. The CDR3 reads CASSLGLAGADTQYF. CDR3 sequence (DNA): TGTGCCAGCAGCTTGGGACTAGCGGGAGCAGATACGCAGTATTTT.

The chain has TRBV7-2 and TRBJ2-1, with TRBD2 matching over 9 bases. CDR3 length: 17 residues. The germline gives CDR1 SGHTA, CDR2 FQGNSA. Trimming cost V 5 bases and J 5 bases; bases outside gene matches: 13. CDR3 sequence: CASSRDRGPSGNNEQFF. In nucleotides, the CDR3 is TGTGCCAGCAGCCGTGACCGGGGTCCTAGCGGGAACAATGAGCAGTTCTTC.

Only a few counts were recorded for this clone. The chain carries TRBV7-9 and TRBJ2-5, with TRBD2 identical over 8 bases. V was pared by 1 base and J by 5 bases, with 9 bases of the junction left unmatched. The CDR3 loop spans 16 amino acids. Germline CDR1 and CDR2: SEHNR and FQNEAQ (reference sequence). The CDR3 region has the DNA TGTGCCAGCAGCTTAGGAGGCAGCGGGAGTAGGGAGACCCAGTACTTC. Translating gives CASSLGGSGSRETQYF. The entire variable domain, with the rest obtained from reference TRBV7-9 and TRBJ2-5, is as follows: DTGVSQNPRHKITKRGQNVTFRCDPISEHNRLYWYRQTLGQGPEFLTYFQNEAQLEKSRLLSDRFSAERPKGSFSTLEIQRTEQGDSAMYLCASSLGGSGSRETQYFGPGTRLLVL.

This chain links TRBV5-8 with TRBJ1-2; D gene uncertain. Germline CDR1 SGHTS, CDR2 YDEGEE. The CDR3 has 13 residues. V lost 3 bases and J lost 4, with 10 bases in between. CDR3: CASSYSGIYGYTF. Written as DNA, the CDR3 is TGTGCCAGCAGCTACTCAGGAATCTATGGCTACACCTTC.

The V and J genes are TRBV12-5 and TRBJ2-5, with 11 bases that match TRBD2. Trimming at V came to 1 base and at J to 0 bases, leaving 1 base not matched to a gene. The germline gives CDR1 LGHNT, CDR2 FRNRAP. This CDR3 has 16 amino acids. The CDR3 DNA reads as TGTGCTAGTGGTTTGGCGACTAGCGGGGACCAAGAGACCCAGTACTTC. Translation gives CASGLATSGDQETQYF.

V is TRBV24-1 and J is TRBJ1-5; no firm D call. Germline-derived CDR1 and CDR2 are KGHDR and SFDVKD. Trimming took 2 bases from V and 4 from J, leaving 2 bases between them. This CDR3 is 12 amino acids long. CDR3: CATSDSNQPQHF. The CDR3 DNA follows: TGTGCCACCAGTGATTCTAATCAGCCCCAGCATTTT.

The rearrangement uses TRBV5-4 and TRBJ2-1; D is perhaps TRBD1 (5 bases). CDR1 is SGHNT, CDR2 YYREEE, per germline (reference sequence). CDR3 length equals 16 residues. V lost 4 bases, J lost 7 bases, and 21 bases lay in between. CDR3 sequence: CASSLPTGAQGNEQFF. CDR3 in DNA: TGTGCCAGCAGCCTACCCACTGGCGCCCAGGGTAATGAGCAGTTCTTC.

The chain has TRBV19 and TRBJ2-1; 7 nucleotides align to TRBD2. The CDR3 has 15 residues. V dropped 1 base and J dropped 5; count of bases not matched to a gene: 5. Per germline, CDR1 LNHDA and CDR2 SQIVND (reference sequence). The CDR3 loop reads CASSIGDYTHNEQFF. The DNA of the CDR3 is TGTGCCAGTAGTATAGGGGACTATACACACAATGAGCAGTTCTTC. Full variable domain (remainder filled in from reference TRBV19 and TRBJ2-1): DGGITQSPKYLFRKEGQNVTLSCEQNLNHDAMYWYRQDPGQGLRLIYYSQIVNDFQKGDIAEGYSVSREKKESFPLTVTSAQKNPTAFYLCASSIGDYTHNEQFFGPGTRLTVL.

This clone occurred a few times. This chain joins TRBV7-9 and TRBJ2-3; D gene uncertain. The CDR3 consists of 17 residues. Germline CDR1 SEHNR, CDR2 FQNEAQ (reference sequence). Trimming stripped 1 base from V and 3 bases from J, with 17 bases between. The CDR3 region is CASSLGSAGERTDTQYF. CDR3 in DNA: TGTGCCAGCAGCTTAGGTTCGGCTGGCGAGAGGACAGATACGCAGTATTTT.

This clone came up a few times. V usage is TRBV30 and J usage is TRBJ1-2, with 9 positions matching TRBD1. The trim removed 0 bases at V and 8 bases at J, leaving 4 bases unmatched. The germline V gene encodes CDR1 GTSNPN and CDR2 SVGIG (reference sequence). The CDR3 contains 13 residues. The CDR3 reads CAWSVGQGRGYTF. CDR3 DNA sequence: TGTGCCTGGAGTGTGGGACAGGGACGAGGCTACACCTTC.

This clone was seen only a few times. The chain carries TRBV6-6 and TRBJ2-5; D might be TRBD2 (6 bases). The CDR3 runs to 14 residues. Germline loops: CDR1 MNHNY, CDR2 SVGAGI (reference sequence). V was shortened by 6 bases and J by 3 bases, with 14 bases between the two germline ends. The CDR3 here is CASSLGGTKETQYF. Here the CDR3 DNA reads TGTGCCAGCAGCCTTGGGGGGACCAAAGAGACCCAGTACTTC.

The rearrangement links TRBV19 to TRBJ1-1, with D unresolved. This CDR3 has 13 amino acids. Germline V gene data show CDR1 as LNHDA and CDR2 as SQIVND (reference sequence). Trimming shortened V by 6 bases and J by 4 bases, and 12 bases separated the two germline ends. CDR3 DNA: TGTGCCAGTAGCAGAGGGAAGGCCACTGAAGCTTTCTTT. It is translated as CASSRGKATEAFF.

V is TRBV2 and J is TRBJ1-1, with D possibly matching TRBD1 (5 bases). The germline V and J ends were trimmed by 8 bases and 8 bases, with 15 bases remaining between them. The CDR3 is 12 residues long. Looked up from germline, CDR1 is SNHLY and CDR2 is FYNNEI. The DNA for the CDR3 is TGTGCCAGCCGAGGGGAGGTTGGCGAAGCTTTCTTT. Protein product: CASRGEVGEAFF.

This clone has more than one count but fewer than ten. The gene calls are TRBV7-2 and TRBJ2-7; TRBD1 agrees at 9 bases. Losses at the gene ends were 5 bases for V and 0 bases for J; bases not matched to a gene: 5. Germline V gene lookup returns CDR1 SGHTA and CDR2 FQGNSA. The CDR3 has 15 residues. This CDR3 reads CASSARQGVSYEQYF. The CDR3 coding sequence is TGTGCCAGCAGCGCCCGACAGGGGGTCTCCTACGAGCAGTACTTC.

The J gene is TRBJ2-7, the V gene TRBV11-2; 14 nucleotides agree with TRBD2. J gave up 9 bases and V 5 bases, and 9 bases lay outside the gene matches. Germline V gene data show CDR1 as SGHAT and CDR2 as FQNNGV. The CDR3 is 15 amino acids. CDR3: CASSSGTSGRLGQYF. In nucleotides, the CDR3 is TGTGCCAGCAGCAGCGGGACTAGCGGGAGACTAGGGCAGTACTTC.

V is TRBV29-1 and J is TRBJ2-1, with 7 bases identical to TRBD2. The CDR3 runs 12 residues. With V trimmed by 4 bases and J by 6 bases, 3 bases remained unmatched. In germline, CDR1 is SQVTM, CDR2 ANQGSEA. The CDR3 coding sequence is TGCAGCGTTGGGGGCGGGAGCAATGAGCAGTTCTTC. Translation: CSVGGGSNEQFF.

The chain joins TRBV4-1 to TRBJ2-7; D may be TRBD2 (6 bases). V was trimmed by 5 bases and J by 2 bases, leaving 19 bases between them. CDR3 length: 16 residues. CDR1 MGHRA and CDR2 YSYEKL come from the germline V gene. CDR3 nucleotides: TGCGCCAGCAGCGAAAGGGTAGGGACTCTCACCTACGAGCAGTACTTC. Encoded protein: CASSERVGTLTYEQYF.

The chain has TRBV9 and TRBJ1-1; TRBD1 is a possible D gene (6 bases). Germline V gene sequence: CDR1 SGDLS, CDR2 YYNGEE. The ends were cut back, 3 bases at V and 1 base at J, with 16 bases in the middle. The CDR3 runs 16 residues. The CDR3, as DNA: TGTGCCAGCAGCGGTGGGGGCAGTATTCGGAACACTGAAGCTTTCTTT. Protein sequence: CASSGGGSIRNTEAFF.

The chain combines TRBV14 with TRBJ1-2; D is perhaps TRBD1 (6 bases). V was shortened by 1 base and J by 3 bases, with 12 bases between the two germline ends. Germline V CDR1 and CDR2: SGHDN, FVKESK. There are 15 residues in the CDR3. The CDR3 DNA sequence: TGTGCCAGCAGCCAAGCGCAGGGGTGGGACTATGGCTACACCTTC. Amino acid sequence: CASSQAQGWDYGYTF.

The chain recombines TRBV4-1 with TRBJ2-2; D perhaps matches TRBD2 (6 bases). CDR1 is MGHRA, CDR2 YSYEKL, per germline. This CDR3 has 15 amino acids. Trimming pared 4 bases from V and 5 bases from J, leaving 14 bases between. Written as DNA, the CDR3 is TGCGCCAGCAGCCTTAACTTGGGGGGAACCGGGGAGCTGTTTTTT. Translated: CASSLNLGGTGELFF.

The chain couples TRBV7-8 to TRBJ1-1; D perhaps matches TRBD1 (6 bases). CDR1 SGHVS and CDR2 FQNEAQ come from the germline V gene. This CDR3 has 13 residues. Trimming stripped 3 bases from V and 1 base from J, with 6 bases between. The CDR3 protein is CASSLGQNTEAFF. The DNA of the CDR3 is TGTGCCAGCAGCTTGGGACAGAACACTGAAGCTTTCTTT.

V gene TRBV10-3 combines with J gene TRBJ1-5; D is uncertain. Germline lookup yields CDR1 ENHRY and CDR2 SYGVKD. Trimming pared 3 bases from V and 0 bases from J, leaving 12 bases between. The CDR3 length is 16 residues. The CDR3 loop reads CAISEAAGGSNQPQHF. For the CDR3, the DNA is TGTGCCATCAGTGAAGCGGCTGGAGGTAGCAATCAGCCCCAGCATTTT.

The chain has TRBV9 and TRBJ1-2; 8 bases match TRBD1. Losses at the gene ends were 3 bases for V and 8 bases for J; bases not matched to a gene: 3. Germline V gene sequence: CDR1 SGDLS, CDR2 YYNGEE. CDR3 length: 12 amino acids. CDR3 DNA sequence: TGTGCCAGCAGCGCCTCAGGGGGCGGCTACACCTTC. Translation: CASSASGGGYTF.

The V gene is TRBV19, the J gene TRBJ1-5, with 11 bases identical to TRBD1. Germline values: CDR1 LNHDA, CDR2 SQIVND (reference sequence). V shed 1 base and J 6 bases; nucleotides not matched to a gene: 5. The CDR3 covers 16 residues. The chain's CDR3 is CASSIVGQGARQPQHF. Written as DNA, the CDR3 is TGTGCCAGTAGTATAGTCGGACAGGGGGCTCGTCAGCCCCAGCATTTT.

V gene TRBV2 combines with J gene TRBJ2-1; the D is unclear. CDR1 SNHLY and CDR2 FYNNEI come from the germline V gene. V was clipped by 3 bases and J by 1 base, with 7 bases between them. CDR3 length: 14 residues. In DNA, the CDR3 is TGTGCCAGCAGTGAGAGGATGTCCTACAATGAGCAGTTCTTC. Its translation is CASSERMSYNEQFF.

V is TRBV6-6 and J is TRBJ2-7; perhaps TRBD1 as D (6 bases). Germline assignment: CDR1 MNHNY and CDR2 SVGAGI (reference sequence). The CDR3 totals 13 residues. V was clipped by 4 bases and J by 6 bases, with 13 bases between them. CDR3 nucleotide sequence: TGTGCCAGCAGTTTACAGGGCCCCTCCGAGCAGTACTTC. As protein: CASSLQGPSEQYF.

The chain combines TRBV5-1 with TRBJ1-2, with 8 bases identical to TRBD1. The germline gives CDR1 SGHRS, CDR2 YFSETQ. Trimming at V came to 0 bases and at J to 6 bases, leaving 4 bases not matched to a gene. This CDR3 comprises 14 residues. The CDR3 protein is CASSLDRGWNGYTF. DNA for the CDR3: TGCGCCAGCAGCTTGGACAGGGGGTGGAATGGCTACACCTTC.

The chain uses TRBV24-1 and TRBJ2-5; TRBD1 matches 12 bases. The CDR3 runs 14 residues. Germline V gene data show CDR1 as KGHDR and CDR2 as SFDVKD. V lost 10 bases and J lost 2; bases outside the gene matches: 4. The CDR3 sequence is CATGTGGWQETQYF. CDR3 nucleotides: TGTGCCACGGGGACAGGGGGCTGGCAAGAGACCCAGTACTTC.

The V and J genes are TRBV7-8 and TRBJ1-1; the D is unclear. V was clipped by 5 bases and J by 5 bases, with 12 bases between them. This CDR3 contains 13 residues. Germline V gene lookup returns CDR1 SGHVS and CDR2 FQNEAQ. CDR3 sequence (DNA): TGTGCCAGCAGCCGATCGCGCGGGACTGAAGCTTTCTTT. Its translation: CASSRSRGTEAFF.

The CDR3 DNA follows: TGTGCCAGCAGCTTATGGGCTAGCGGGACCGCCGGCACCGGGGAGCTGTTTTTT. Translating gives CASSLWASGTAGTGELFF. The V and J genes are TRBV7-2 and TRBJ2-2; 9 nucleotides align to TRBD2. The length of the CDR3 is 18 residues. Germline V gene sequence: CDR1 SGHTA, CDR2 FQGNSA. V lost 2 bases and J lost 4; bases outside the gene matches: 11.